Below are 26 T cell receptor beta chains sequenced from a single sample in a study of vaccination effects on CD4 cells after COVID-19. These receptors have no identified antigens. After expansion with viral peptide pools in the ViraFEST assay, antigen-specific CD4+ T cells were sequenced. Cells that had been cultured for approximately eleven days were the source of isolated CD4+ T cells. A positive SARS-CoV-2 PCR test fell between March and December 2020. Participants were given two doses of BNT162b2 or mRNA-1273 vaccine. Clones were read by immunoSEQ multiplex PCR, and TCRdb kept only the in-frame ones, dropping some. The sample lists 15,000 or so clones; about 80% were seen once. The sample in question was CD4+ T cells from PBMCs cultured with SARS-CoV-2 spike peptides, obtained after COVID-19 vaccination. Source of these receptors: a human donor who had a prior SARS-CoV-2 infection.

This chain uses TRBV9 with TRBJ2-3; the D gene could be TRBD1 or TRBD2 (5 bases each). Germline CDR1 SGDLS, CDR2 YYNGEE. V lost 3 bases and J lost 5, with 13 bases in between. This CDR3 has 14 amino acids. The CDR3 is CASSGGTRGDTQYF. The CDR3 DNA reads as TGTGCCAGCAGCGGGGGGACCCGCGGAGATACGCAGTATTTT.

This chain uses TRBV6-6 with TRBJ1-5; no clear D gene. Trimming removed 10 bases from V and 7 bases from J, with 14 bases in between. Germline V CDR1 and CDR2: MNHNY, SVGAGI (reference sequence). The CDR3 runs to 12 residues. CDR3 residues: CATAGWGQPQHF. CDR3 nucleotides: TGTGCCACCGCCGGGTGGGGACAGCCCCAGCATTTT.

This clone was observed a few times. The V call is TRBV5-1, the J call TRBJ2-6; D remains ambiguous. V lost 3 bases and J 6 bases, leaving 7 bases between the germline ends. CDR1 is SGHRS and CDR2 is YFSETQ in the germline V gene. This CDR3 has 13 amino acids. Here the CDR3 reads CASSYESANVLTF. The CDR3 DNA follows: TGCGCCAGCAGCTACGAGTCGGCCAACGTCCTGACTTTC.

This rearrangement joins TRBV6-6 to TRBJ2-7, with 10 bases matching TRBD2. This CDR3 contains 14 residues. Germline assignment: CDR1 MNHNY and CDR2 SVGAGI (reference sequence). After removal of 7 bases from V and 7 bases from J, the junction contained 10 bases not matched to a gene. The CDR3 nucleotides are TGTGCCAGCATAGGAGTAGCGGGGGGTTTTGAGCAGTACTTC. Amino acid sequence: CASIGVAGGFEQYF.

This clone has only a few counts. V and J are TRBV3-1 (or the pseudogene TRBV3-2) and TRBJ1-6, with 9 bases lining up with TRBD1. With V trimmed by 4 bases and J by 6 bases, 4 bases remained unmatched. The CDR3 consists of 15 residues. Per the germline V gene, CDR1 is LGHDT and CDR2 is YNNKEL (reference sequence). CDR3 loop: CASSLTGGSNSPLHF. CDR3 bases: TGTGCCAGCAGCCTTACAGGGGGCTCTAATTCACCCCTCCACTTT.

This clone was detected once. The V gene is TRBV7-2, the J gene TRBJ2-5, with 7 bases matching TRBD2. The V gene's germline CDR1 is SGHTA and CDR2 FQGNSA. With V trimmed by 8 bases and J by 1 base, 4 bases remained unmatched. This CDR3 has 13 residues. The CDR3 spells CASGGGFQETQYF. Here the CDR3 DNA reads TGTGCCAGCGGGGGGGGTTTCCAAGAGACCCAGTACTTC.

The rearrangement uses TRBV18 and TRBJ2-5; D gene ambiguous. The CDR3 loop spans 14 amino acids. V was clipped by 0 bases and J by 2 bases, with 7 bases between them. CDR1 and CDR2 (germline): KGHSH, LQKENI. In DNA form, the CDR3 reads TGTGCCAGCTCACCACCCGGATCTCAAGAGACCCAGTACTTC. It encodes CASSPPGSQETQYF.

This chain connects TRBV5-1 to TRBJ1-1, with TRBD1 as a possible D gene (6 bases). Trimming cost V 0 bases and J 3 bases, with 9 bases left between them. CDR3 size: 14 residues. Germline CDR1 is SGHRS and CDR2 is YFSETQ. This chain's CDR3 is CASSLGPGDTEAFF. The CDR3 DNA reads TGCGCCAGCAGCTTGGGTCCAGGGGACACTGAAGCTTTCTTT.

The chain is built from TRBV10-3 and TRBJ2-1; 8 nucleotides align to TRBD1. CDR3 length equals 14 residues. CDR1 and CDR2 (germline): ENHRY, SYGVKD. V lost 10 bases to trimming and J lost 2 bases; unmatched junction nucleotides: 7. CDR3 DNA sequence: TGTGCCACGACAGGGGAGTTGACCTACAATGAGCAGTTCTTC. Its translation is CATTGELTYNEQFF.

This chain uses TRBV24-1 with TRBJ2-1; 8 bases align to TRBD2. The CDR3 totals 13 residues. After removal of 5 bases from V and 12 bases from J, the junction contained 8 bases not matched to a gene. Germline V gene sequence: CDR1 KGHDR, CDR2 SFDVKD. CDR3 residues: CATSAQREIGQFF. Written as DNA, the CDR3 is TGTGCCACCAGTGCGCAGCGGGAGATCGGGCAGTTCTTC.

This chain connects TRBV5-1 to TRBJ1-4, with 12 bases matching TRBD1. Germline CDR1 and CDR2: SGHRS and YFSETQ. CDR3 length equals 14 residues. V lost 6 bases to trimming and J lost 8 bases; unmatched junction nucleotides: 5. The CDR3 loop is CASMGGTGGEKLFF. The CDR3 nucleotides read TGCGCCAGCATGGGAGGGACAGGGGGCGAAAAACTGTTTTTT.

This rearrangement joins TRBV18 to TRBJ1-2; a possible D gene is TRBD1 (5 bases). V lost 3 bases and J lost 7, with 12 bases in between. Germline lookup yields CDR1 KGHSH and CDR2 LQKENI. The CDR3 has 13 amino acids. The CDR3 loop reads CASSPPTGGGYTF. The CDR3, as DNA: TGTGCCAGCTCACCTCCCACGGGGGGTGGCTACACCTTC.

The chain recombines TRBV3-1 (or the pseudogene TRBV3-2) with TRBJ2-3; tentative D call: TRBD1 (5 bases). CDR3 size: 14 residues. The V end lost 4 bases, the J end lost 4 bases, and 12 bases lay between the germline ends. Germline V CDR1 and CDR2: LGHDT, YNNKEL (reference sequence). In DNA form, the CDR3 reads TGTGCCAGCAGCCCTCTTGGGGCACCAGATACGCAGTATTTT. Amino acids: CASSPLGAPDTQYF.

The sample holds a few counts of this clone. V usage is TRBV2 and J usage is TRBJ2-3; D ambiguous. Trimming pared 5 bases from V and 1 base from J, leaving 10 bases between. Germline V gene sequence: CDR1 SNHLY, CDR2 FYNNEI. The CDR3 runs to 14 residues. The CDR3 sequence is CASSRWVGTDTQYF. CDR3 coding DNA: TGTGCCAGCAGTCGGTGGGTAGGCACAGATACGCAGTATTTT.

As to this clone: The same CDR3 also results from other DNA sequences found in this sample. The V gene is TRBV30, the J gene TRBJ2-2; D is possibly TRBD2 (5 bases). The germline gives CDR1 GTSNPN, CDR2 SVGIG (reference sequence). The CDR3 contains 13 residues. V was cut by 0 bases and J by 6 bases, with 8 bases left in between. CDR3 region: CAWSVRLSGELFF. CDR3 DNA: TGTGCCTGGAGTGTAAGACTATCCGGGGAGCTGTTTTTT.

This chain links TRBV6-6 with TRBJ2-7; 7 bases map to TRBD1. Germline-derived CDR1 and CDR2 are MNHNY and SVGAGI (reference sequence). Unmatched junction bases numbered 8, after V lost 2 bases and J lost 1 base. The CDR3 has 16 residues. CDR3 in amino acids: CASSYPLSTGSYEQYF. The CDR3, as DNA: TGTGCCAGCAGTTACCCCTTGTCGACAGGGTCCTACGAGCAGTACTTC.

J is TRBJ2-6 and V is TRBV18, with D tentatively TRBD2 (6 bases). CDR1 and CDR2 from the germline V gene are KGHSH and LQKENI. V lost 3 bases and J lost 0, with 9 bases in between. There are 16 residues in the CDR3. As DNA, the CDR3 is TGTGCCAGCTCACCCATGGGACTCTCTGGGGCCAACGTCCTGACTTTC. This sequence encodes CASSPMGLSGANVLTF.

The V gene is TRBV7-9, the J gene TRBJ2-1; possible D gene TRBD1, 5 bases. Per germline, CDR1 SEHNR and CDR2 FQNEAQ (reference sequence). This CDR3 comprises 11 residues. V shed 1 base and J shed 13 bases, with 8 bases lying between them. CDR3 coding DNA: TGTGCCAGCAGCTTAGGACAGAGACAGTTCTTC. Protein sequence: CASSLGQRQFF. Variable domain in full (rest from reference TRBV7-9 and TRBJ2-1): DTGVSQNPRHKITKRGQNVTFRCDPISEHNRLYWYRQTLGQGPEFLTYFQNEAQLEKSRLLSDRFSAERPKGSFSTLEIQRTEQGDSAMYLCASSLGQRQFFGPGTRLTVL.

The chain joins TRBV5-4 to TRBJ2-2; TRBD2 aligns across 16 bases. The germline gives CDR1 SGHNT, CDR2 YYREEE (reference sequence). Trimming took 3 bases from V and 7 from J; bases not matched to a gene: 6. This CDR3 has 17 amino acids. CDR3 in amino acids: CASSWGLAGGPGGELFF. CDR3 DNA: TGTGCCAGCAGCTGGGGACTAGCGGGGGGGCCTGGCGGGGAGCTGTTTTTT.

This chain links TRBV14 with TRBJ2-7; D is uncertain. The V end lost 4 bases, the J end lost 11 bases, and 15 bases lay between the germline ends. Germline CDR1 and CDR2: SGHDN and FVKESK. The length of the CDR3 is 12 residues. The CDR3 DNA sequence: TGTGCCAGCAGCCCCAAAGGTTCTAGGAAGTACTTC. Translating gives CASSPKGSRKYF.

The table lists this clone with a count of one. The gene calls are TRBV19 and TRBJ1-3; TRBD1 aligns across 8 bases. The germline CDR1 and CDR2 sequences are LNHDA and SQIVND (reference sequence). Trimming cost V 2 bases and J 0 bases; bases outside gene matches: 3. The CDR3 extends over 16 amino acids. The DNA for the CDR3 is TGTGCCAGTAGTATACAGGGGGCCTTCTCTGGAAACACCATATATTTT. Protein product: CASSIQGAFSGNTIYF.

V gene TRBV10-3 combines with J gene TRBJ2-5; the match to TRBD1 covers 9 bases. This CDR3 contains 14 residues. The J segment lost 5 bases and the V segment lost 2 bases, leaving 3 bases of the junction unmatched. The V gene's germline CDR1 is ENHRY and CDR2 SYGVKD. CDR3 in amino acids: CAISEGTGRETQYF. DNA for the CDR3: TGTGCCATCAGTGAGGGGACAGGGAGGGAGACCCAGTACTTC.

CDR3 amino acids: CASSVDGFDEKLFF. Here the CDR3 DNA reads TGTGCCAGCAGCGTAGACGGCTTTGATGAAAAACTGTTTTTT. The chain couples TRBV9 to TRBJ1-4, with D unclear. Germline V CDR1 and CDR2: SGDLS, YYNGEE. The CDR3 is 14 amino acids. Between the trimmed V and J ends, which lost 0 bases and 6 bases, there was a span of 9 bases.

J is TRBJ2-2 and V is TRBV7-3, with a possible D match to TRBD2 (6 bases). In germline, CDR1 is SGHTA, CDR2 FQGTGA. With 4 bases removed from V and 1 base from J, the gap between germline ends came to 10 bases. The CDR3 has 15 residues. The CDR3: CASSWGLENTGELFF. Written as DNA, the CDR3 is TGTGCCAGCAGCTGGGGACTGGAGAACACCGGGGAGCTGTTTTTT. The whole variable domain, remainder taken from reference TRBV7-3 and TRBJ2-2, is GAGVSQTPSNKVTEKGKYVELRCDPISGHTALYWYRQSLGQGPEFLIYFQGTGAADDSGLPNDRFFAVRPEGSVSTLKIQRTERGDSAVYLCASSWGLENTGELFFGEGSRLTVL.

V and J are TRBV6-5 and TRBJ1-2; maybe TRBD1 (5 bases). CDR1 and CDR2 (germline): MNHEY, SVGAGI. This CDR3 region has 12 residues. Trimming took off 2 bases at V and 8 bases at J, with 9 bases between the two ends. CDR3 DNA: TGTGCCAGCAGTTACCTCTGGGGCGGCTACACCTTC. Its protein is CASSYLWGGYTF.

The genes are TRBV6-2 or TRBV6-3 and TRBJ2-1; TRBD2 matches 10 bases. The CDR3 contains 15 residues. Germline V CDR1 and CDR2: MNHEY, SVGEGT. The V gene end was trimmed by 2 bases and the J gene end by 5 bases; junction bases not matched to a gene: 3. The CDR3 bases are TGTGCCAGCAGTTACCTGGGACTAGCGAACAATGAGCAGTTCTTC. Protein product: CASSYLGLANNEQFF.